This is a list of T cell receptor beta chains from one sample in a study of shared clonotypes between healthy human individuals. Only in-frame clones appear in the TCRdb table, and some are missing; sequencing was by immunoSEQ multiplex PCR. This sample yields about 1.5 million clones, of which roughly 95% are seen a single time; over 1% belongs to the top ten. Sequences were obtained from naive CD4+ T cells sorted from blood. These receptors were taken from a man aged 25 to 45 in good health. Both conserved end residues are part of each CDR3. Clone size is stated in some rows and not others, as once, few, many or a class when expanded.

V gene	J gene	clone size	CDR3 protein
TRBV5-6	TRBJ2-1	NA	CASSLVFTGAPNEQFF
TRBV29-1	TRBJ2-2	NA	CSVGNGRANTGELFF
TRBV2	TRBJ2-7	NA	CASSRTSAIYEQYF
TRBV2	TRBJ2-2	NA	CASSVENTGELFF
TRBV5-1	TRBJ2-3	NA	CASSFSGQSTDTQYF
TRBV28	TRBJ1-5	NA	CASSWQGNNQPQHF
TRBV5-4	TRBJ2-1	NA	CASSARDYSSSYNEQFF
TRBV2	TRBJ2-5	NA	CASQTGTQYF
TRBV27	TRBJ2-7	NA	CASNPARARALREQYF
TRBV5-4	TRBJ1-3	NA	CASSLISGAGNTIYF
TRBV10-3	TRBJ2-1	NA	CAITRTRLDEQFF
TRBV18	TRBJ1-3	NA	CASSGAVGNTIYF
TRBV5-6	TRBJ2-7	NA	CASSKDPGQTYEQYF
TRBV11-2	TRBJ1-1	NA	CASSLVRGSTEAFF
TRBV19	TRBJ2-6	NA	CASSIRGAGANVLTF
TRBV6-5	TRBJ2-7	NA	CASVQNRPPYEQYF
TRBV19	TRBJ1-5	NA	CASSIPPISNQPQHF
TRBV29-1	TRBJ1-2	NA	CSVSPGAYGYTF
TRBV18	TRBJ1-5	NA	CASSTTDGTFSNQPQHF
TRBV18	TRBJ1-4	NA	CASSPEGSTNEKLFF
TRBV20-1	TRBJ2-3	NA	CSANTDTQYF
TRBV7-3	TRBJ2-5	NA	CASSPRTNRETQYF
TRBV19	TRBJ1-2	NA	CASSAWGGRVLNGYTF
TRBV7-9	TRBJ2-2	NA	CASRDPMSGELFF
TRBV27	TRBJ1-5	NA	CASDAGTASFQPQHF
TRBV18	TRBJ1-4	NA	CASSRRDRSTNEKLFF
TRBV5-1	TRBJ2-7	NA	CASSLPSGYEQYF
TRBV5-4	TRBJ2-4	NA	CASSPGLAGLGGAKNIQYF
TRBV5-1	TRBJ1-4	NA	CASSRPDGGGEKLFF
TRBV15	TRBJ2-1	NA	CATSRDSRLAGGEQFF
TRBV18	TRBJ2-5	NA	CASSPTERETQYF
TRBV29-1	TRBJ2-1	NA	CSVAEVRQGEQFF
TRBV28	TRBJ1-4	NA	CAIQGNEKLFF
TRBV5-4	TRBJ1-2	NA	CASSHPTGNYGYTF
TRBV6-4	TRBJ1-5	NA	CASSELRTGRNQPQHF
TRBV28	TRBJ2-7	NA	CASSAPGLYEQYF
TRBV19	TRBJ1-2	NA	CASSTQGTTYGYTF
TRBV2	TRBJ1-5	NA	CASMRDNNQPQHF
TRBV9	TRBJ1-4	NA	CASSQGGSNEKLFF
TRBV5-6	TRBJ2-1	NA	CASSPTSGRANEQFF
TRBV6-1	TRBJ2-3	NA	CASSETRDTQYF
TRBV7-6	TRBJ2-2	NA	CASSFSSSQGFTSTSSGELFF
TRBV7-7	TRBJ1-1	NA	CASSQEGDRGLTEAFF
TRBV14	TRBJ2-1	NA	CASSLSGRWANEQFF
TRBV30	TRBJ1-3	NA	CAWSNSGNTIYF
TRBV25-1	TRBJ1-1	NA	CASGAGGTEAFF
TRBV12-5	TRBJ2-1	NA	CASGLAGQGLNEQFF
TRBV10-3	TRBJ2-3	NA	CAIRDNPTRTDTQYF
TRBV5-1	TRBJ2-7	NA	CASRSEASGGKTYEQYF
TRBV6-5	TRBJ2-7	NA	CASSYGDVTGYEQYF
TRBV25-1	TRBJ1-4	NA	CASRGPSSGFGTNEKLFF
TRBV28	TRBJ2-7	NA	CASSASGRTQEQYF
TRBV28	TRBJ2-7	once	CASRSPGEQYF
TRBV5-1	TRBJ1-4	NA	CASSLVRLEGTHEKLFF
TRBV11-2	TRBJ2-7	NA	CASRPVAGKLNEQYF
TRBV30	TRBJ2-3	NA	CAWTAGGPRLTDTQYF
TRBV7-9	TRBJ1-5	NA	CASSLETLDRPQHF
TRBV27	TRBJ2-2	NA	CASSLFLGGELFF
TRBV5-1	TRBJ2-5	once	CASSLIPGQKETQYF